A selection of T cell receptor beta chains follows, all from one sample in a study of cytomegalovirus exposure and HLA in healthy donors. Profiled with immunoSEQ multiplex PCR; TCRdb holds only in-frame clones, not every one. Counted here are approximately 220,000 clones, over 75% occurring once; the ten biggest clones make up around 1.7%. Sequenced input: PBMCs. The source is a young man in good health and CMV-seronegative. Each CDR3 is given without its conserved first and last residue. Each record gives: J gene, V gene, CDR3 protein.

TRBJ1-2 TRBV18 ASSPPEGSSYGYT
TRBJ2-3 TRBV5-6 ASSLLAGADTQY
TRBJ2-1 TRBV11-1 ASSSGLAGGDEQF
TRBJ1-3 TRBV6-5 ASSYSRTGRNTIY
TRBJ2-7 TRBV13 ASSLGPSGPGEQY
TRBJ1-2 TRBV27 ASSFFPRDYGYT
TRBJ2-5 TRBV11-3 ASSKTSPGGRETQY
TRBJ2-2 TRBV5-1 ASSADRGDTGELF
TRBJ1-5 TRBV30 AWSSPRGGNQPQH
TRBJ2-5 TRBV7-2 ASSLTASETQY
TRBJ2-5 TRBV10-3 AISERSGGYQETQY
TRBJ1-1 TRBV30 AWSGYRQGNTEAF
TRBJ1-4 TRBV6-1 ASSAGTGTRSSEKLF
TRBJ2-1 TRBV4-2 ASSQASGGGNEQF
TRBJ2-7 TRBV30 AWSRDTYEQY
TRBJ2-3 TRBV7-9 ASSPGLPYVGDTQY
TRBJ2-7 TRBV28 ASRTSGEKQY
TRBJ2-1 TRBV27 ASSFDAGGPRNEQF
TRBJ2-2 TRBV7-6 ASNPAPVAGETGELF
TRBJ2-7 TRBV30 AWNAPRGGSIRGPSYEQY
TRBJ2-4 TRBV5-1 ASSPKDASGGAAKNIQY
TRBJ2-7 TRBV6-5 ASNSDRASYEQY
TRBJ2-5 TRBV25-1 ASSESRLLQETQY
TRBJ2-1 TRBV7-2 ASSLVSQGLHNEQF
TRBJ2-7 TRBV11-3 ASSFMYSSYEQY
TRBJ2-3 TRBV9 ASSVGGAGLTDTQY
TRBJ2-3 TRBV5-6 ASSSKRTELSTDTQY
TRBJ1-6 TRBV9 ASSVDAGANSPLH
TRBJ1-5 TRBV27 ASTPGVDSNQPQH
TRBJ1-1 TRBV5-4 ASTETGGGAF